The source of this T cell receptor beta chain is a study of CD8+ T cells in alopecia areata. Unmatched junction bases numbered 14, after V lost 5 bases and J lost 7 bases. Per the germline V gene, CDR1 is MNHEY and CDR2 is SMNVEV (reference sequence). The CDR3 has 16 residues. As the sequencing template, cDNA was produced by extracting RNA and reverse transcribing it. Using immunoSEQ multiplex PCR, the repertoire was profiled, and TCRdb retains in-frame clones only, with some absent. The table shows roughly 110,000 clones, with roughly 89% occurring only once. Treatment described: oral pan-JAK inhibitor, 5-10 mg twice daily. Obtained from alopecia areata patients were lesional scalp punch biopsies along with peripheral blood.

The chain joins TRBV27 to TRBJ1-5, with 7 bases that match TRBD1. The sequence derives from a human donor with alopecia areata. The sample consisted of CD8+ T cells sorted from blood, taken at week 24, from a patient treated with tofacitinib. The CDR3 coding sequence is TGTGCCAGCAGTGTTACATGGGTGGCAGGGGGACAGCCCCAGCATTTT. It encodes CASSVTWVAGGQPQHF.